Below, 10 T cell receptor beta chains from the same sample are listed, as sequenced in a study of blood T cell repertoires in COVID-19. Using immunoSEQ multiplex PCR, the repertoire was profiled, and TCRdb retains in-frame clones only, with some absent. Among roughly 110,000 clones listed, around 86% were seen once. The sequencing input was peripheral blood. All receptors derive from a middle-aged man with acute or convalescent COVID-19.

A single count supports this clone. The gene calls are TRBV4-2 and TRBJ1-3, with unresolved D. Between the trimmed V and J ends, which lost 0 bases and 0 bases, there was a span of 15 bases. Germline CDR1 and CDR2: LGHNA and YNFKEQ. The CDR3 totals 18 residues. CDR3: CASSQDQAAPSSGNTIYF. Here the CDR3 DNA reads TGTGCCAGCAGCCAAGATCAAGCCGCCCCAAGCTCTGGAAACACCATATATTTT.

This sequence joins TRBV12-2 and TRBJ1-2; TRBD1 was called by the table and not checked on the DNA. TRBV12-2 is listed as a pseudogene. CDR3 length: 16 amino acids. The CDR3 nucleotides read TGTGCAAGTCGCTTAGCTCGGGCACAGGCTAACTATGGCTACACCTTC. The encoded protein is CASRLARAQANYGYTF.

V is TRBV25-1 and J is TRBJ2-3; D might be TRBD1 (6 bases). V dropped 5 bases and J dropped 6 bases, with 15 bases sitting between them. The CDR3 totals 14 residues. Germline V CDR1 and CDR2: MGHDK, SYGVNS. CDR3 in DNA: TGTGCCAGCAGTCCCCGAATGAGGGGGGATACGCAGTATTTT. This codes for CASSPRMRGDTQYF.

The rearrangement links TRBV3-1 (or the pseudogene TRBV3-2) to TRBJ1-2, with D uncertain. The CDR3 sequence is 13 residues long. Trimming took off 0 bases at V and 8 bases at J, with 10 bases between the two ends. Germline V gene sequence: CDR1 LGHDT, CDR2 YNNKEL (reference sequence). Here the CDR3 reads CASSQESWRGYTF. The CDR3 nucleotides are TGTGCCAGCAGCCAAGAGAGCTGGAGGGGCTACACCTTC.

The chain has TRBV29-1 and TRBJ1-2, with 10 bases fitting TRBD1. CDR1 and CDR2 from the germline V gene are SQVTM and ANQGSEA. The CDR3 loop spans 15 amino acids. V lost 4 bases, J lost 0 bases, and 5 bases stayed unmatched. This CDR3 is CSVAATGGPNYGYTF. As DNA, the CDR3 is TGCAGCGTTGCCGCGACAGGGGGCCCTAACTATGGCTACACCTTC.

J is TRBJ1-1 and V is TRBV5-6; 11 bases map to TRBD1. V lost 4 bases, J lost 1 base, and 9 bases stayed unmatched. There are 17 residues in the CDR3. Germline CDR1 reads SGHDT; CDR2 reads YYEEEE. The CDR3 is CASSGGQGAGKNTEAFF. The CDR3 region has the DNA TGTGCCAGCAGCGGAGGACAGGGGGCCGGGAAGAACACTGAAGCTTTCTTT.

The chain has TRBV5-1 and TRBJ2-1; 8 bases line up with TRBD2. Germline lookup yields CDR1 SGHRS and CDR2 YFSETQ. The CDR3 is 16 residues long. V was pared by 0 bases and J by 5 bases, with 7 bases of the junction left unmatched. The CDR3 DNA reads as TGCGCCAGCAGCTTGGTGTGGCGGGGGGAAAACAATGAGCAGTTCTTC. As protein: CASSLVWRGENNEQFF.

The chain combines TRBV11-3 with TRBJ2-1; tentative D call: TRBD1 (6 bases). The CDR3 has 17 amino acids. V was trimmed by 5 bases and J by 2 bases, leaving 19 bases between them. Germline V lookup: CDR1 SGHNT, CDR2 YENEEA. CDR3 coding DNA: TGTGCCAGCAGCCCCAGGGGCGGAACAGACCCCTACAATGAGCAGTTCTTC. It yields the protein CASSPRGGTDPYNEQFF.

The CDR3 DNA reads as TGTGCCAGCAGCTTAGATGGGACAGGGGTCAATGAGCAGTTCTTC. It translates to CASSLDGTGVNEQFF. The chain recombines TRBV7-2 with TRBJ2-1; 10 bases are a match to TRBD1. The ends lost 1 base at V and 6 bases at J; junction bases unmatched: 3. Germline CDR1 and CDR2: SGHTA and FQGNSA. CDR3 length: 15 amino acids. The variable domain in full, with the rest retrieved from reference TRBV7-2 and TRBJ2-1, is GAGVSQSPSNKVTEKGKDVELRCDPISGHTALYWYRQSLGQGLEFLIYFQGNSAPDKSGLPSDRFSAERTGGSVSTLTIQRTQQEDSAVYLCASSLDGTGVNEQFFGPGTRLTVL.

This chain connects TRBV5-4 to TRBJ1-6, with D maybe TRBD1 (5 bases). This CDR3 spans 15 amino acids. The germline V and J ends were trimmed by 1 base and 6 bases, with 11 bases remaining between them. Germline CDR1 SGHNT, CDR2 YYREEE (reference sequence). In DNA form, the CDR3 reads TGTGCCAGCAGCTTGAGCCAGGGATTTAATTCACCCCTCCACTTT. Residues: CASSLSQGFNSPLHF. Based on the CDR3 plus reference TRBV5-4 and TRBJ1-6, the full variable domain is ETGVTQSPTHLIKTRGQQVTLRCSSQSGHNTVSWYQQALGQGPQFIFQYYREEENGRGNFPPRFSGLQFPNYSSELNVNALELDDSALYLCASSLSQGFNSPLHFGNGTRLTVT.